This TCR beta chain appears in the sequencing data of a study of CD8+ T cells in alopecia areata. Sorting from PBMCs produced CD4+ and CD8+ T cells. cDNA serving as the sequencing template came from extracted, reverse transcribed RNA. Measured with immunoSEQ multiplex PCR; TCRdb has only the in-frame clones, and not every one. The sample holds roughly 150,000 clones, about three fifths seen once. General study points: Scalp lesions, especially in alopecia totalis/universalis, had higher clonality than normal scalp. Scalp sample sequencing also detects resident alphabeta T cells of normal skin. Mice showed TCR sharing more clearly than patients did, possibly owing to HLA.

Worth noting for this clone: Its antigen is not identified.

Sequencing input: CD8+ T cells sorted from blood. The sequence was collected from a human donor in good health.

This CDR3 reads CAWGLAGGTDTQYF. In DNA form, the CDR3 reads TGTGCCTGGGGACTAGCGGGAGGGACAGATACGCAGTATTTT. This chain joins TRBV30 and TRBJ2-3; 15 bases are a match to TRBD2. This CDR3 spans 14 amino acids. Germline V lookup: CDR1 GTSNPN, CDR2 SVGIG (reference sequence). V shed 5 bases and J 3 bases; nucleotides not matched to a gene: 0. Full variable domain (rest looked up from reference TRBV30 and TRBJ2-3): SQTIHQWPATLVQPVGSPLSLECTVEGTSNPNLYWYRQAAGRGLQLLFYSVGIGQISSEVPQNLSASRPQDRQFILSSKKLLLSDSGFYLCAWGLAGGTDTQYFGPGTRLTVL.